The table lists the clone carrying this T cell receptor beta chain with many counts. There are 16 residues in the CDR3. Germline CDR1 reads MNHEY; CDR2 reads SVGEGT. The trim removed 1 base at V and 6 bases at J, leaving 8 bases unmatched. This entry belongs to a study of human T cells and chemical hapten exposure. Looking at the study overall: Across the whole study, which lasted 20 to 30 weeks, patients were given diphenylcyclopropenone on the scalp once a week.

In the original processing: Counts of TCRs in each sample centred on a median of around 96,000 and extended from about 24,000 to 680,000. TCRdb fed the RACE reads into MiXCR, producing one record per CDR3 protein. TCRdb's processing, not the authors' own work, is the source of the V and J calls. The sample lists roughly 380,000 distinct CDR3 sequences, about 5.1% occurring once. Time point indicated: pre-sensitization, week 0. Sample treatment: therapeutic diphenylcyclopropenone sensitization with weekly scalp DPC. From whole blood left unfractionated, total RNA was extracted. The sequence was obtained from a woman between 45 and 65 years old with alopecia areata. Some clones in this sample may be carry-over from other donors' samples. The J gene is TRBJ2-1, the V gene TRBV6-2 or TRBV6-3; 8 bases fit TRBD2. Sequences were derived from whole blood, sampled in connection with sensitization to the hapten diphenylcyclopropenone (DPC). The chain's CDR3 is CASSYYGGGTSNEQFF. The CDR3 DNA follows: TGTGCCAGCAGTTACTACGGCGGGGGGACCAGCAATGAGCAGTTCTTC.